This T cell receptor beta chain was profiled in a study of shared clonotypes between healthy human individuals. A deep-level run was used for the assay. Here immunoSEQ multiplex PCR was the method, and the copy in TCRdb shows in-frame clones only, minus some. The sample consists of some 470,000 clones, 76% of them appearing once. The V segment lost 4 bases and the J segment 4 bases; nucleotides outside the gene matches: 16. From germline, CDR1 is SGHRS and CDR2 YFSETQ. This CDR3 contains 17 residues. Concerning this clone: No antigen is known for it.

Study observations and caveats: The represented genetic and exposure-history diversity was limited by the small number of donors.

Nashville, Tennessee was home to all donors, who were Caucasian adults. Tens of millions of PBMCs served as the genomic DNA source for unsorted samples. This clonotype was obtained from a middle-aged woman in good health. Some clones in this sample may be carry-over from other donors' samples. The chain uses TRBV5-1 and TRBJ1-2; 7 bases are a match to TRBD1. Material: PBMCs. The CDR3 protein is CASSPSPTGDFVYGYTF. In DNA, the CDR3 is TGCGCCAGCAGCCCCTCTCCTACAGGGGACTTCGTCTATGGCTACACCTTC.